This T cell receptor (beta chain) was recorded in a study of Tregs in tolerant kidney transplant recipients (dated by TCRdb to between 2018 and 2021). In the study overall: TCRbeta sequencing was used in the study to identify donor-specific regulatory T cells before combined kidney and bone marrow transplantation, and the identified cells were then tracked after transplant. TCRbeta repertoire sequencing was used in a few healthy controls to compare several ways of expanding Tregs specific for an allogeneic donor.

For TCRbeta CDR3 sequencing, genomic DNA from the sorted cells was extracted using the QIAGEN DNeasy Blood and Tissue Kit. High-throughput TCRbeta CDR3 sequencing, including PCR amplification with bias correction and internal controls, was performed commercially through immunoSEQ. The original pipeline was this. Unique productive TCRbeta sequences were defined by CDR3 nucleotide sequence when primers matched and otherwise by CDR3 amino acid sequence together with Vbeta and Jbeta genes. To correct for sorting error, sequences found in more than one sorted population at a frequency ratio of 2:1 or less were discarded, and the remaining shared sequences were assigned to the population with the higher frequency. Sequences were defined as donor-reactive when expanded at least 5-fold in CFSE-low cells versus unstimulated cells and present at a frequency of at least 0.01% in CFSE-low cells. Jensen-Shannon divergence calculated on the top 100 TCRbeta sequences ranked by frequency was used to measure repertoire divergence. For samples with multiple sequencing runs, sorting error was corrected in each run separately before the runs were combined. TCRdb re-hosts the immuneACCESS table, in-frame sequences only. Its copies lack some clones; in the studies checked, an unresolved V gene accounts for under half of them, and the cause for the rest is not known. D and trimming come from the DNA, and the V and J calls and clone size come from that table. For this sample the table gives about 18,000 clones, of which roughly four fifths were detected only once. The ten largest clones add up to 2% to 2.5% of the sample.

Comment on this clone: The antigen it binds to is not known. No much larger clone exists at a distance of one base, and base qualities are not known.

The CDR3 holds 16 amino acids from the cysteine to the phenylalanine. The only DNA kept is the CDR3, 48 bases in frame from the first base. At the junction V is shortened by 0 bases and J by 3 bases, with 14 bases in between. Per the germline V gene, SQVTM is the CDR1 and ANQGSEA is the CDR2. Thawed PBMCs were FACS-sorted into unstimulated Tregs (CD4+CD25+CD127-), CD4+ non-Tregs (CD4+CD25-), CD4 cells and CD8 cells. Before Treg sorting, thawed PBMCs were rested overnight at 37°C with 200 IU/ml IL-2. Healthy control blood was obtained either as purchased buffy coats or from healthy volunteers. Healthy control blood was separated into PBMCs by Ficoll density gradient and cryopreserved, and patient PBMCs were collected both before and after transplant. Study-wide findings and limitations: The study was limited by small patient numbers, and the findings need validation in larger populations and under other immunosuppression protocols. Expanding Tregs with activated donor B cells appeared to identify the most biologically relevant and donor-specific TCRbeta repertoire. Although technical replication error seemed to be minimal, the question of biological reproducibility was not addressed directly.

Sequenced sample: Tregs from blood. This clonotype originated in a human donor in good health. This sequence uses TRBV29-1 and TRBJ2-2; the D gene is perhaps TRBD2, from 6 matching bases. The DNA sequence is given as TGCAGCGTTGAAGATCGGAGGGGACTGGACACCGGGGAGCTGTTTTTT. Translated, it reads CSVEDRRGLDTGELFF.